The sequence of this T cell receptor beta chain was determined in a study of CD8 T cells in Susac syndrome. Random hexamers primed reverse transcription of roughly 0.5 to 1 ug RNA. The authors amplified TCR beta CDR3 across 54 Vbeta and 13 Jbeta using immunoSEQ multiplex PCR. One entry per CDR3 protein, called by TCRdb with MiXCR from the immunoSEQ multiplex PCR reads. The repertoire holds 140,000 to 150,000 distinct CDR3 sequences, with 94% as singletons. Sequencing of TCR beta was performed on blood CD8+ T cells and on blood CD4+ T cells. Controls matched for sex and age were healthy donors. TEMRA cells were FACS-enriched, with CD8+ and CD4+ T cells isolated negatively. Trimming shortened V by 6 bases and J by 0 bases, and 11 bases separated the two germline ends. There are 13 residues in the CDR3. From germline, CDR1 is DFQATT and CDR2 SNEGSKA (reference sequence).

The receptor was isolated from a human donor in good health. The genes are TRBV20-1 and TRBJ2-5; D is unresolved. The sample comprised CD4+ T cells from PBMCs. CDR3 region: CSAVSTYQETQYF. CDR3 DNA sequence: TGCAGTGCCGTATCAACGTACCAAGAGACCCAGTACTTC.